The clone carrying this T cell receptor (beta chain) was detected only a few times. The Seattle patients, enrolled during active infection, were followed longitudinally. Germline CDR1 is MNHNY and CDR2 is SVGAGI (reference sequence). The CDR3 runs 16 residues. V lost 2 bases and J 10 bases, leaving 18 bases between the germline ends. The data were obtained in a study of blood T cell repertoires in COVID-19. Across the whole study: Donors in the United States, Italy and Spain gave samples during acute or convalescent COVID-19.

Per the original methods: Nucleated cell counts were estimated from reference gene primer amplification. Profiling relied on immunoSEQ multiplex PCR, and the TCRdb table lists in-frame clones only, not all of them. The V and J calls and clone size come from that table; D and trimming were worked out from the DNA. The sample shows a few hundred thousand clones, nearly 90% of them seen only once. The chain is built from TRBV6-6 and TRBJ1-6; the D gene is possibly TRBD1 (5 bases). The specimen was peripheral blood. This sequence was found in a woman aged 55-69 years with COVID-19, enrolled during active disease. CDR3: CASSYASGEGYSPLHF. The DNA of the CDR3 is TGTGCCAGCAGTTACGCGTCGGGGGAGGGTTACTCACCCCTCCACTTT.